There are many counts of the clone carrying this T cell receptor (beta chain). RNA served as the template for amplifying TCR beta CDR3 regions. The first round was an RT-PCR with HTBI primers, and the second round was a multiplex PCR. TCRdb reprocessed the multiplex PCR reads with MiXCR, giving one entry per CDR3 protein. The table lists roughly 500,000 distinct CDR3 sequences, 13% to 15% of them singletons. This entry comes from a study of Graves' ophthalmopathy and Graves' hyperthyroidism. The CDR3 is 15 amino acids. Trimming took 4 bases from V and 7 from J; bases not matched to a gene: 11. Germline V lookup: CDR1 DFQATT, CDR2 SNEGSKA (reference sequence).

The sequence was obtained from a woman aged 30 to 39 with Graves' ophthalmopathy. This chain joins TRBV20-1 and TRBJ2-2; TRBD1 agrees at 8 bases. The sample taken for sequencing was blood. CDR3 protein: CSAKTYQGAGGELFF. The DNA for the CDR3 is TGCAGTGCTAAAACCTACCAGGGGGCAGGCGGGGAGCTGTTTTTT.